Here is one T cell receptor beta chain with its context. Profiled with immunoSEQ multiplex PCR; TCRdb holds only in-frame clones, not every one. Of roughly 63,000 clones in the sample, around 90% were seen once. The sample belongs to a study of control samples from healthy donors and cancer patients. Trimming removed 1 base from V and 3 bases from J; junction bases left unmatched: 3. Per the germline V gene, CDR1 is SGHAT and CDR2 is FQDESV (reference sequence). This CDR3 comprises 14 residues. This sequence was found in a man in his 60s with colorectal cancer. V gene TRBV11-1 combines with J gene TRBJ2-7; 7 nucleotides agree with TRBD1. Sequencing input: PBMCs. CDR3 nucleotides: TGTGCCAGCAGCTTAGGACAGGGTCTCTACGAGCAGTACTTC. Protein product: CASSLGQGLYEQYF.